One T cell receptor (beta chain) is described in this entry. Its antigen is not yet known. Mismatch with germline at one junction end may stem from a read error. The data were taken from a study of post-analysis software for immune sequencing data (dated by TCRdb to the mid-2010s). About the full investigation: The recorded disease courses included relapsing-remitting, secondary progressive and progressive-relapsing multiple sclerosis, and some patients had no subtype annotation. Patient repertoires were compared against about twelve previously published healthy control repertoires from donors aged roughly 6 to 25 years. A subset of samples was prepared in parallel using single-end sample barcoding, then pooled and co-amplified after Illumina adapter ligation. The full study reports these points: Multiple sclerosis patients had significantly lower normalized Chao1 diversity than controls, a result that suggests substantial peripheral T-cell clonal expansion. When samples were clustered directly using the F measure, samples prepared in the same batch co-clustered strongly, which prompted a batch-effect correction. Four or five TRBV segments, including TRBV5-6, TRBV5-1 and TRBV20-1, were significantly more frequent in patients than controls. The control group was slightly older than the multiple sclerosis patient group.

TCR beta repertoires were profiled from peripheral blood of 13 young patients with multiple sclerosis to demonstrate the VDJtools post-analysis software. The multiple sclerosis patients were children and adolescents between roughly 6 and 16 years of age. The receptor library was made with PCR. Sequenced on an Illumina HiSeq 2500. To reduce PCR and sequencing biases, unique molecular identifiers were built into the TCR beta cDNA libraries. Per 1 to 10 million input T cells, 500,000 or so cDNA molecules were obtained, such that each molecule approximated one T cell. The same protocol used for the earlier healthy control dataset was applied to prepare and sequence the patient libraries. Samples belonging to the same batch were prepared together, multiplexed and sequenced on a shared HiSeq lane. The study's own analysis went as follows. MIGEC handled the raw barcoded reads, throwing out single-read molecular identifier groups before consensus assembly and CDR3 extraction. VDJtools was used for post-analysis of the clonotype tables, and diversity was normalized by down-sampling every dataset to the size of the smallest sample. Repertoire overlap clustering matched CDR3 amino acid but not nucleotide sequences to correct batch-related cross-sample contamination. TCRdb itself trimmed the public reads at Q25 with fastp, ran MiXCR and retained productive beta chains. Merged by CDR3 protein, the rows form single entries marked with the most common genes and DNA. V and J calls and clone size were set by TCRdb, not the authors. Counted in this sample were some 690,000 distinct CDR3 sequences; 55% to 70% of them appeared once. The top ten clones comprise over 9% of the sample.

Sequences SSHAT (CDR1) and FNYEAQ (CDR2) are obtained from the germline V gene (reference sequence). Counted from cysteine to phenylalanine, this CDR3 has 16 amino acids. Just the 48-base CDR3 DNA is kept, in frame starting at base 1. Here the chain combines TRBV7-7 and TRBJ2-2, with TRBD2 perhaps the D gene, on 6 matching bases. Source material: blood. The TCR originated in a girl between 2 and 10 years old with multiple sclerosis. The CDR3 sequence is CASSLSPREFTGELFF. The DNA sequence is given as TGTGCTAGCAGCTTGTCTCCGCGGGAATTCACCGGGGAGCTGTTTTTT.